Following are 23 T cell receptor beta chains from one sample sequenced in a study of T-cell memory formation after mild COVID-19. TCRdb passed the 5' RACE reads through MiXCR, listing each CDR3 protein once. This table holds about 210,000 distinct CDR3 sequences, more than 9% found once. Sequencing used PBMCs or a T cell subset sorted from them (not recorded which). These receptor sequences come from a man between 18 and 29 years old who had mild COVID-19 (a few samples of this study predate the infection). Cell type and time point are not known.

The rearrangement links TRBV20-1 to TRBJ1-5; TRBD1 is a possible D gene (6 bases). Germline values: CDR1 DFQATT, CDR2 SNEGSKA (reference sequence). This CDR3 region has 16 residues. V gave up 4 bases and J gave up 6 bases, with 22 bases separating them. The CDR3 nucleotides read TGCAGTGCTACCCTTCGTCGGGGGGCTGTGGGTCAGCCCCAGCATTTT. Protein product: CSATLRRGAVGQPQHF.

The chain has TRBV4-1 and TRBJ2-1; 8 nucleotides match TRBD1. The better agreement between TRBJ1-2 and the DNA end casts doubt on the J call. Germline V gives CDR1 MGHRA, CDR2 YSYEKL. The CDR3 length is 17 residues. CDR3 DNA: TGCGCCAGCAGCCTCCCTGCAGGGGGCTTTTCACGGTATGGCTACACCTTC. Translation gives CASSLPAGGFSRYGYTF.

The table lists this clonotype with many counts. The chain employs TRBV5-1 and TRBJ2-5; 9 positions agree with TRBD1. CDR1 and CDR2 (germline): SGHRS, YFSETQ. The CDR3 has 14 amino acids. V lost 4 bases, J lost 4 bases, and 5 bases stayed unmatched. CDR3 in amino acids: CASSPGTGRETQYF. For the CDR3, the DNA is TGCGCCAGCAGCCCCGGGACAGGGCGAGAGACCCAGTACTTC.

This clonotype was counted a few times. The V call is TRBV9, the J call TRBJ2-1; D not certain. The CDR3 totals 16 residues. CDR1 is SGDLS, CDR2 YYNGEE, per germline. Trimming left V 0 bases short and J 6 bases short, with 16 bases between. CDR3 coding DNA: TGTGCCAGCAGCGTAGACCCCTTCCAACAAGCCAATGAGCAGTTCTTC. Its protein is CASSVDPFQQANEQFF.

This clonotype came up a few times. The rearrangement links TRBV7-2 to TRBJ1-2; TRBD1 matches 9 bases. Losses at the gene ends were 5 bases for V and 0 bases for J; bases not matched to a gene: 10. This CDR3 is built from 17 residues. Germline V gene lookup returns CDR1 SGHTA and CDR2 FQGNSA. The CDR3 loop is CASSQDYGQGTNYGYTF. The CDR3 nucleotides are TGTGCCAGCAGCCAAGACTACGGACAGGGGACTAACTATGGCTACACCTTC.

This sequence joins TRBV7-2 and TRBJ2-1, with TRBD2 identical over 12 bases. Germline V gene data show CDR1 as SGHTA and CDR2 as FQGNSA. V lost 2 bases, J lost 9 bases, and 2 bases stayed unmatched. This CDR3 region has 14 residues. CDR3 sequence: CASSLSGLAGEQFF. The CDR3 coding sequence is TGTGCCAGCAGCTTATCGGGACTAGCGGGTGAGCAGTTCTTC.

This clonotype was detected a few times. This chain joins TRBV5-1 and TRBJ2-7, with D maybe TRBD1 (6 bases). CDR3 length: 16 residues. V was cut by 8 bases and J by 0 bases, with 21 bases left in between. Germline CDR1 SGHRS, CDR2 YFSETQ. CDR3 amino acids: CASRDTTRSFSYEQYF. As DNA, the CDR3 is TGCGCCAGTCGGGACACGACACGCTCATTCTCCTACGAGCAGTACTTC.

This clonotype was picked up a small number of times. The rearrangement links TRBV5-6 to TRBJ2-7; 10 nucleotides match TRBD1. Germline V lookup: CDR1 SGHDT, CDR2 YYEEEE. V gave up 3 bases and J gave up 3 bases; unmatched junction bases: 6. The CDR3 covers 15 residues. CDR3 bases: TGTGCCAGCAGCTCTCCGGGACAGGGGTTCTACGAGCAGTACTTC. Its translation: CASSSPGQGFYEQYF.

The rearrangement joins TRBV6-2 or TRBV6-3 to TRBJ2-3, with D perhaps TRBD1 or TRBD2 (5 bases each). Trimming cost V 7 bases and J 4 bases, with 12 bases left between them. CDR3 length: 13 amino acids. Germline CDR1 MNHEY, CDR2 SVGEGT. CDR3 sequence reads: CASKVGAADTQYF. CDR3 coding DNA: TGTGCCAGCAAGGTCGGGGCGGCAGATACGCAGTATTTT.

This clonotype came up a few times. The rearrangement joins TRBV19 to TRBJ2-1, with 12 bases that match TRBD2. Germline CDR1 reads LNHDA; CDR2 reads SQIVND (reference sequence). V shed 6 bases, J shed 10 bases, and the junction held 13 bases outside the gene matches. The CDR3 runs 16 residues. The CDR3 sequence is CASRDLLAGGPGEQFF. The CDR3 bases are TGTGCCAGTAGAGATCTCCTAGCGGGGGGGCCGGGGGAGCAGTTCTTC.

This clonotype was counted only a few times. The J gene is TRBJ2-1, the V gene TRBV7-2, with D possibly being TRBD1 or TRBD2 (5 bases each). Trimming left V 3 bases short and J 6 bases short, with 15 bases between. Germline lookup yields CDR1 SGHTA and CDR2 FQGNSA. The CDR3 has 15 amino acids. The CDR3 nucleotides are TGTGCCAGCAGCTTTAGTTGGGGGTTCGGCAATGAGCAGTTCTTC. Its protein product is CASSFSWGFGNEQFF.

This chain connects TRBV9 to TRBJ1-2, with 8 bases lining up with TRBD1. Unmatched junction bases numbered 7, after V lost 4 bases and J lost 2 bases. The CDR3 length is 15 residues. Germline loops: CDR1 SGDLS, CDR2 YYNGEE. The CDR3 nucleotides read TGTGCCAGCAGCATGATGACAGGGGTCAACTATGGCTACACCTTC. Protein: CASSMMTGVNYGYTF. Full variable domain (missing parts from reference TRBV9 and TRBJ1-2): DSGVTQTPKHLITATGQRVTLRCSPRSGDLSVYWYQQSLDQGLQFLIQYYNGEERAKGNILERFSAQQFPDLHSELNLSSLELGDSALYFCASSMMTGVNYGYTFGSGTRLTVV.

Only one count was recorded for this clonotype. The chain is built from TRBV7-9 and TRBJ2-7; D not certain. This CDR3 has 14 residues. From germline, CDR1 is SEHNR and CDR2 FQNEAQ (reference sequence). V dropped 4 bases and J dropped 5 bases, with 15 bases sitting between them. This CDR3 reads CASSSASGSDEQYF. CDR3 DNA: TGTGCCAGCAGCTCAGCGAGTGGTTCGGACGAGCAGTACTTC.

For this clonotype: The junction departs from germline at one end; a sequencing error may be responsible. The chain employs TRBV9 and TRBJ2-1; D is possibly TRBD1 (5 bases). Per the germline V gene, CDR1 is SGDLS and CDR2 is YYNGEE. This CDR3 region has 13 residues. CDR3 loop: CASGVRGESEQFF. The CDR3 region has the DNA TGTGCCAGCGGCGTTAGGGGCGAAAGTGAGCAGTTCTTC.

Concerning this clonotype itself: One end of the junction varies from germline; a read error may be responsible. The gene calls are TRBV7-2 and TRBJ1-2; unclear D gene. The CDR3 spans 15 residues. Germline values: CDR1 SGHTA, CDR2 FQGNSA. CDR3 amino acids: CSSTLVISGNYGYTF. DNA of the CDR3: TGTTCCAGCACGCTCGTAATCAGCGGTAACTATGGCTACACCTTC. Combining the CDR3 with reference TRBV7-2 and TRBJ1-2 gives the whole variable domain GAGVSQSPSNKVTEKGKDVELRCDPISGHTALYWYRQSLGQGLEFLIYFQGNSAPDKSGLPSDRFSAERTGGSVSTLTIQRTQQEDSAVYLCSSTLVISGNYGYTFGSGTRLTVV.

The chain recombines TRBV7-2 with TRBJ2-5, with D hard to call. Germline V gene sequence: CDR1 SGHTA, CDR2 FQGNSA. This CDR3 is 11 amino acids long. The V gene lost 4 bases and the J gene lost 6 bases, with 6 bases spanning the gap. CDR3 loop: CASSSGKTQYF. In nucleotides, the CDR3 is TGTGCCAGCAGCTCTGGGAAGACCCAGTACTTC. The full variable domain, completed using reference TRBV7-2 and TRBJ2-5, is GAGVSQSPSNKVTEKGKDVELRCDPISGHTALYWYRQSLGQGLEFLIYFQGNSAPDKSGLPSDRFSAERTGGSVSTLTIQRTQQEDSAVYLCASSSGKTQYFGPGTRLLVL.

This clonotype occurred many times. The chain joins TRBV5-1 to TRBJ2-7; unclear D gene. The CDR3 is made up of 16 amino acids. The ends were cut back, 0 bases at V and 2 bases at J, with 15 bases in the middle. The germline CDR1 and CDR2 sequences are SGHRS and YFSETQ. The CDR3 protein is CASSLGVSPRTYEQYF. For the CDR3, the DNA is TGCGCCAGCAGCTTGGGGGTCAGCCCTCGGACCTACGAGCAGTACTTC.

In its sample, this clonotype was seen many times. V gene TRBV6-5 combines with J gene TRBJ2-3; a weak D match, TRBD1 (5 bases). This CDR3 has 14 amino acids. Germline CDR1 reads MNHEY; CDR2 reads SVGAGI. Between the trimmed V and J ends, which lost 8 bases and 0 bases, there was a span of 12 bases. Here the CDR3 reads CASHLRDSTDTQYF. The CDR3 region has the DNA TGTGCCAGCCACCTCAGGGATAGCACAGATACGCAGTATTTT.

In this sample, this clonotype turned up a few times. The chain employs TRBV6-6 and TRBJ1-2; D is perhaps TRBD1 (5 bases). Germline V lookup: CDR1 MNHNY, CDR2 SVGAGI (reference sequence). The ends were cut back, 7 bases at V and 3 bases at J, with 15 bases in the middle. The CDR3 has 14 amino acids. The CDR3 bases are TGTGCCAGCAACCAGGAGGGGAGGGACTATGGCTACACCTTC. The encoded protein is CASNQEGRDYGYTF.

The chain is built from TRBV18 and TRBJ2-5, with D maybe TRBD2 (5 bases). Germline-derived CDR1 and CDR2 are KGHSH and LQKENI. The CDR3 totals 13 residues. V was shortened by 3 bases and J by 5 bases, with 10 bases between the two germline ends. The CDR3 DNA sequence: TGTGCCAGCTCACCTAGCGCGAGGGAGACCCAGTACTTC. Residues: CASSPSARETQYF. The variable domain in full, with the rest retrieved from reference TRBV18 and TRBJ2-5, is NAGVMQNPRHLVRRRGQEARLRCSPMKGHSHVYWYRQLPEEGLKFMVYLQKENIIDESGMPKERFSAEFPKEGPSILRIQQVVRGDSAAYFCASSPSARETQYFGPGTRLLVL.

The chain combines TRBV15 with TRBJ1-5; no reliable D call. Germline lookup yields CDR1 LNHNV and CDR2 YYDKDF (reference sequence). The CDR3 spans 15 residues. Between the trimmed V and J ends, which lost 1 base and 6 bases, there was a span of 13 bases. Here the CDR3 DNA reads TGTGCCACCAGCAGAGGTCCGGATTTTCGTCAGCCCCAGCATTTT. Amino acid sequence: CATSRGPDFRQPQHF.

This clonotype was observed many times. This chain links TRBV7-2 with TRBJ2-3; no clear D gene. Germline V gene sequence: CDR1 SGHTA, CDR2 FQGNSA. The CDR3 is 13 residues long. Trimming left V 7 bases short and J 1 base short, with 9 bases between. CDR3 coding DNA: TGTGCCAGCACCCCTGGTCGCACAGATACGCAGTATTTT. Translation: CASTPGRTDTQYF.

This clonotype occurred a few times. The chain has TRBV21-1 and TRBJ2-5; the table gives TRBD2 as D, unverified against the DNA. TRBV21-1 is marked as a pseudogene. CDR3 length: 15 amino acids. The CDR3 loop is CASSDPIRRAETQYF. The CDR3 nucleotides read TGTGCCAGCAGCGACCCTATCCGGAGGGCTGAGACCCAGTACTTC.